Ten or more counts support the clone carrying this TCR beta chain. From RNA transcripts, TCR beta CDR3 regions were amplified. The primer set for the first-round RT-PCR of the TCR CDR3 was HTBI. From the multiplex PCR reads, TCRdb called clonotypes with MiXCR, one entry per CDR3 protein. The data hold some 760,000 distinct CDR3 sequences, with approximately 15% observed a single time. Uncontrolled infection, other autoimmune disease, pregnancy or lactation barred patients from enrollment. The PBMCs were sourced from fresh peripheral blood (more than 8.5 ml). This CDR3 is built from 15 residues. The germline V gene encodes CDR1 SGDLS and CDR2 YYNGEE. Trimming took off 0 bases at V and 1 base at J, with 10 bases between the two ends. This sample is part of a study of T cells in Graves' hyperthyroidism and ophthalmopathy. Study information: Peripheral blood was acquired at first diagnosis, ahead of any therapy whatsoever.

V usage is TRBV9 and J usage is TRBJ1-1, with TRBD1 as a possible D gene (5 bases). Source material: blood. This TCR came from a woman under 30 with Graves' hyperthyroidism. CDR3 loop: CASSVVDGGNTEAFF. CDR3 bases: TGTGCCAGCAGCGTAGTCGACGGGGGGAACACTGAAGCTTTCTTT. Full variable domain (remainder filled in from reference TRBV9 and TRBJ1-1): DSGVTQTPKHLITATGQRVTLRCSPRSGDLSVYWYQQSLDQGLQFLIQYYNGEERAKGNILERFSAQQFPDLHSELNLSSLELGDSALYFCASSVVDGGNTEAFFGQGTRLTVV.